The next 6 T cell receptor beta chains were all read from a single sample in a study of T-cell reconstitution after alpha-beta-depleted transplantation in children listed by TCRdb under 2016. The library was built by means of PCR. The sample was run on an Illumina HiSeq 2500. TCR libraries were prepared with molecular barcoding, using unique molecular identifiers to normalize TCRbeta repertoire quantification. Using fastp at Q25 and MiXCR, TCRdb reprocessed the public reads and kept productive beta chains. Duplicate CDR3 protein sequences are folded into a single record with the most common DNA and genes. The sample table records some 350,000 distinct CDR3 sequences; over 9% of these occur just once. Under 3% of the sample goes to the ten largest clones. The sequencing here drew on PBMCs from the stem cell graft donor, taken from the stem cell graft. These receptors were taken from a human donor who donated a stem cell graft to a child with acute lymphoblastic leukemia.

The rearrangement joins TRBV2 to TRBJ2-5; TRBD1 agrees at 7 bases. Germline values: CDR1 SNHLY, CDR2 FYNNEI. V shed 6 bases, J shed 0 bases, and the junction held 1 base outside the gene matches. The CDR3 is 13 residues long. CDR3 amino acids: CASRTGDQETQYF. The CDR3 region has the DNA TGTGCCAGCAGAACAGGGGACCAAGAGACCCAGTACTTC.

With regard to this clonotype: The junction departs from germline at one end; a sequencing error may be responsible. The rearrangement links TRBV3-1 to TRBJ2-1; 8 positions match TRBD2. Germline assignment: CDR1 LGHDT and CDR2 YNNKEL (reference sequence). The CDR3 extends over 17 amino acids. The CDR3 region is CASSSRSLAGYLDDQFF. DNA for the CDR3: TGTGCCAGCAGCTCTAGATCCCTAGCGGGTTATCTTGATGACCAGTTCTTC.

This clonotype was counted at least ten times. The rearrangement links TRBV12-3 or TRBV12-4 to TRBJ1-5; no firm D call. The CDR3 runs to 14 residues. Trimming took 1 base from V and 4 from J, leaving 8 bases between them. In DNA, the CDR3 is TGTGCCAGCAGTTTAGGGCGCCTAAATCAGCCCCAGCATTTT. This encodes CASSLGRLNQPQHF.

This clonotype was recorded a few times. This chain joins TRBV11-1 and TRBJ2-7; 11 bases fit TRBD2. V lost 5 bases to trimming and J lost 5 bases; unmatched junction nucleotides: 20. The CDR3 loop spans 19 amino acids. CDR1 and CDR2 (germline): SGHAT, FQDESV (reference sequence). In DNA, the CDR3 is TGTGCCAGCAGCCACCCCGGGACAGAAATAGCGGGAGGGCCCCACGAGCAGTACTTC. It translates to CASSHPGTEIAGGPHEQYF.

This rearrangement joins TRBV6-1 to TRBJ2-1, with 10 bases identical to TRBD2. The CDR3 runs to 14 residues. J was trimmed by 9 bases and V by 2 bases; bases with no gene match: 4. CDR1 and CDR2 from the germline V gene are MNHNS and SASEGT. CDR3 amino acids: CASSEPGTSVEQFF. The CDR3 bases are TGTGCCAGCAGTGAACCCGGGACTAGCGTTGAGCAGTTCTTC.

The chain combines TRBV7-8 with TRBJ2-4; 10 nucleotides line up with TRBD2. The trim removed 1 base at V and 2 bases at J, leaving 11 bases unmatched. This CDR3 contains 19 residues. CDR1 SGHVS and CDR2 FQNEAQ come from the germline V gene. This chain's CDR3 is CASSLVPAGGSLTKNIQYF. As DNA, the CDR3 is TGTGCCAGCAGCTTAGTCCCAGCGGGAGGGAGTTTGACCAAAAACATTCAGTACTTC.